The rows below give T cell receptor beta chains drawn from one sample of a study of human T cells and chemical hapten exposure. MiXCR was run by TCRdb on the RACE reads, yielding one entry per CDR3 protein. The top ten hold around 6% of the sample, which has roughly 380,000 distinct CDR3 sequences, over 6% seen once. The sample here was whole blood, taken in connection with sensitization to the hapten diphenylcyclopropenone (DPC). These receptor sequences come from a woman aged 18-30 years with alopecia areata. Some clones in this sample may be carry-over from other donors' samples. CDR3s include the opening cysteine and the closing phenylalanine or tryptophan. The D gene is left open where the match is weak. Some rows mark clone size as missing; the rest say once, few, many or name a class of expanded clone.

V gene	clone size	D gene	J gene	CDR3 protein	CDR3 DNA
TRBV14	many	-	TRBJ1-5	CASSPPRRRYSNQPQHF	TGTGCCAGCAGCCCGCCCCGACGGAGGTATAGCAATCAGCCCCAGCATTTT
TRBV25-1	few	TRBD2	TRBJ2-5	CASSRGVTVGYQETQYF	TGTGCCAGCAGTCGGGGGGTTACCGTGGGGTACCAAGAGACCCAGTACTTC
TRBV7-3	few	-	TRBJ2-5	CASSLVSGETQYF	TGTGCCAGCAGCTTAGTTAGCGGCGAGACCCAGTACTTC
TRBV20-1	few	TRBD1	TRBJ1-4	CSARAATGVEKLFF	TGCAGTGCTAGAGCTGCGACAGGGGTCGAAAAACTGTTTTTT
TRBV7-9	many	-	TRBJ1-5	CASSPAGGVVDQPQHF	TGTGCCAGCAGCCCGGCAGGAGGCGTAGTGGATCAGCCCCAGCATTTT
TRBV7-9	many	-	TRBJ1-1	CASTGSKMNTEAFF	TGTGCCAGCACAGGAAGCAAGATGAACACTGAAGCTTTCTTT
TRBV18	many	-	TRBJ1-2	CASSLPGFAGYTF	TGTGCCAGCTCACTACCTGGGTTTGCTGGCTACACCTTC
TRBV18	few	-	TRBJ1-5	CASSPFGGDQPQHF	TGTGCCAGCTCACCATTTGGGGGGGATCAGCCCCAGCATTTT
TRBV5-1	few	-	TRBJ2-5	CASSTGYFRETQYF	TGCGCCAGCAGCACGGGATACTTTCGAGAGACCCAGTACTTC
TRBV29-1	many	-	TRBJ1-5	CSVGGSGNSNQPQHF	TGCAGCGTTGGCGGGTCAGGTAATAGCAATCAGCCCCAGCATTTT
TRBV12-3/TRBV12-4	few	-	TRBJ2-5	CASSRAAYMGTQYF	TGTGCCAGCAGCCGCGCCGCATATATGGGGACCCAGTACTTC
TRBV2	-	-	TRBJ1-1	CASSGPEGDPNTEAFF	TGTGCCAGCAGTGGACCTGAGGGGGACCCGAACACTGAAGCTTTCTTT
TRBV5-4	few	-	TRBJ1-1	CASSWEVRDTEAFF	TGTGCCAGCAGCTGGGAGGTCCGCGACACTGAAGCTTTCTTT
TRBV6-5	many	TRBD1	TRBJ1-1	CASSYSGTANTEAFF	TGTGCCAGCAGTTACTCCGGGACAGCTAACACTGAAGCTTTCTTT
TRBV9	few	-	TRBJ2-5	CASSEDWGQETQYF	TGTGCCAGCAGCGAGGACTGGGGGCAAGAGACCCAGTACTTC
TRBV28	many	TRBD1	TRBJ1-5	CASRQTGGRQPQHF	TGTGCCAGCAGACAGACAGGGGGTCGTCAGCCCCAGCATTTT
TRBV7-9	many	TRBD1	TRBJ1-1	CASSYTTGRQGVRTEAFF	TGTGCCAGCAGCTATACTACTGGGCGGCAGGGGGTACGCACTGAAGCTTTCTTT
TRBV20-1	many	-	TRBJ1-1	CSASMVTEAFF	TGCAGTGCTAGTATGGTCACTGAAGCTTTCTTT
TRBV7-2	few	TRBD2	TRBJ2-5	CASSPLAGIQETQYF	TGTGCCAGCAGCCCACTAGCGGGGATACAAGAGACCCAGTACTTC
TRBV6-2/TRBV6-3	many	-	TRBJ1-1	CASSLPGLRSAEAFF	TGTGCCAGCAGTTTACCAGGGTTAAGAAGCGCTGAAGCTTTCTTT
TRBV6-6	many	TRBD1	TRBJ1-1	CASSLGQGGEAFF	TGTGCCAGCAGTTTGGGACAGGGAGGCGAAGCTTTCTTT
TRBV7-2	-	TRBD1	TRBJ1-2	CASSFPPDREDYGYTF	TGTGCCAGCAGCTTTCCCCCGGACAGGGAGGACTATGGCTACACCTTC
TRBV10-2	-	-	TRBJ1-1	CASTRDGLGTEAFF	TGCGCCAGCACACGGGACGGTTTGGGCACTGAAGCTTTCTTT
TRBV9	many	-	TRBJ1-1	CASSAHWDTEAFF	TGTGCCAGCAGCGCCCACTGGGACACTGAAGCTTTCTTT
TRBV18	-	TRBD2	TRBJ2-1	CASSPPQGAGGKDEQFF	TGTGCCAGCTCACCACCCCAGGGAGCGGGGGGTAAGGATGAGCAGTTCTTC
TRBV29-1	many	-	TRBJ2-7	CSVFGGSGEQYF	TGCAGCGTTTTCGGGGGATCTGGGGAGCAGTACTTC
TRBV3-1	few	-	TRBJ2-1	CASSHVIEGVQFF	TGTGCCAGCAGCCATGTTATCGAAGGGGTCCAGTTCTTC
TRBV4-3	few	-	TRBJ2-7	CASSQGATGYEQYF	TGCGCCAGCAGCCAAGGGGCTACGGGGTACGAGCAGTACTTC
TRBV6-5	few	-	TRBJ1-2	CASSFGRSYGYTF	TGTGCCAGCAGTTTCGGGAGGTCCTATGGCTACACCTTC
TRBV7-2	once	-	TRBJ2-1	CASSLNSRRIEQFF	TGTGCCAGCAGCCTCAACAGCCGAAGAATAGAGCAGTTCTTC
TRBV7-2	-	-	TRBJ2-3	CASRDRAGTDTQYF	TGTGCCAGCAGGGACCGGGCGGGCACAGATACGCAGTATTTT
TRBV20-1	many	-	TRBJ1-4	CSATKSLTNEKLFF	TGCAGTGCTACTAAGTCCCTAACTAATGAAAAACTGTTTTTT
TRBV6-2/TRBV6-3	-	TRBD1	TRBJ2-1	CASRPRQGPGQFF	TGTGCCAGCAGACCCCGACAGGGGCCGGGGCAGTTCTTC
TRBV4-1	many	-	TRBJ1-6	CASSQDDGDNSPLHF	TGCGCCAGCAGCCAAGATGACGGAGATAATTCACCCCTCCACTTT
TRBV9	many	-	TRBJ1-3	CASSVVESRNTIYF	TGTGCCAGCAGCGTAGTTGAGTCTCGAAACACCATATATTTT
TRBV9	-	TRBD2	TRBJ2-2	CASSFRLALNTGELFF	TGTGCCAGCAGCTTTCGACTAGCCTTGAACACCGGGGAGCTGTTTTTT
TRBV7-2	few	-	TRBJ2-3	CASSLAGQATDTQYF	TGTGCCAGCAGCTTGGCGGGACAAGCCACAGATACGCAGTATTTT
TRBV4-3	-	-	TRBJ1-1	CASSQDGGVDTEAFF	TGCGCCAGCAGCCAAGATGGCGGAGTAGATACTGAAGCTTTCTTT
TRBV21-1	few	-	TRBJ2-2	CASSKGDYTNTGELFF	TGTGCCAGCAGCAAAGGGGACTACACAAACACCGGGGAGCTGTTTTTT
TRBV4-3	many	-	TRBJ1-1	CASSRDVYGEAFF	TGCGCCAGCAGCCGTGACGTTTATGGTGAAGCTTTCTTT
TRBV5-5	many	-	TRBJ1-5	CASSDASNNQPQHF	TGTGCCAGCAGCGACGCGAGCAACAATCAGCCCCAGCATTTT
TRBV6-2/TRBV6-3	-	-	TRBJ1-1	CASRRGHITEAFF	TGTGCCAGCAGGAGGGGACATATCACTGAAGCTTTCTTT
TRBV6-6	many	-	TRBJ1-5	CASSQDTLAPQHF	TGTGCCAGCAGTCAGGACACCCTGGCGCCCCAGCATTTT
TRBV4-3	many	TRBD1	TRBJ1-1	CASSQDTGGIDNEAFF	TGCGCCAGCAGCCAAGATACAGGGGGAATAGATAATGAAGCTTTCTTT
TRBV18	-	TRBD1	TRBJ1-1	CASSPQTGAGDTEAFF	TGTGCCAGCTCACCTCAGACAGGGGCGGGGGACACTGAAGCTTTCTTT
TRBV4-1	-	-	TRBJ2-1	CASSQDPQPGPFYNEQFF	TGCGCCAGCAGCCAAGACCCCCAGCCGGGGCCCTTTTACAATGAGCAGTTCTTC
TRBV7-8	few	TRBD1	TRBJ1-5	CASSGRQGPTEINNQPQHF	TGTGCCAGCAGCGGACGACAGGGGCCGACGGAGATAAATAATCAGCCCCAGCATTTT
TRBV10-3	many	-	TRBJ1-6	CAIAAGQLGSPLHF	TGTGCCATCGCAGCAGGTCAGCTCGGTTCACCCCTCCACTTT
TRBV5-1	-	-	TRBJ2-1	CASSLGTALGYNEQFF	TGCGCCAGCAGCTTGGGGACAGCGCTGGGCTACAATGAGCAGTTCTTC
TRBV10-3	few	-	TRBJ2-3	CAIREGQSTDTQYF	TGTGCCATCCGGGAAGGACAGAGCACAGATACGCAGTATTTT
TRBV6-5	many	-	TRBJ1-2	CASRSTGESNYGYTF	TGTGCCAGCAGGTCCACGGGGGAATCTAACTATGGCTACACCTTC
TRBV5-1	many	-	TRBJ1-1	CASSLTAATEAFF	TGCGCCAGCAGCTTGACGGCGGCCACTGAAGCTTTCTTT
TRBV18	few	-	TRBJ1-4	CASLRGYNEKLFF	TGTGCCAGCCTGAGGGGTTATAATGAAAAACTGTTTTTT
TRBV19	-	-	TRBJ1-3	CASSGLRNTIYF	TGTGCCAGTAGTGGCCTTCGAAACACCATATATTTT
TRBV7-9	-	-	TRBJ1-1	CASSLSTLNTEAFF	TGTGCCAGCAGCTTAAGCACACTGAACACTGAAGCTTTCTTT
TRBV5-6	few	-	TRBJ2-7	CASSLASETYEQYF	TGTGCCAGCAGCTTAGCGTCCGAAACCTACGAGCAGTACTTC
TRBV4-3	many	TRBD2	TRBJ2-2	CASSQGGSGSANTGELFF	TGCGCCAGCAGCCAAGGAGGTAGCGGGTCCGCGAACACCGGGGAGCTGTTTTTT